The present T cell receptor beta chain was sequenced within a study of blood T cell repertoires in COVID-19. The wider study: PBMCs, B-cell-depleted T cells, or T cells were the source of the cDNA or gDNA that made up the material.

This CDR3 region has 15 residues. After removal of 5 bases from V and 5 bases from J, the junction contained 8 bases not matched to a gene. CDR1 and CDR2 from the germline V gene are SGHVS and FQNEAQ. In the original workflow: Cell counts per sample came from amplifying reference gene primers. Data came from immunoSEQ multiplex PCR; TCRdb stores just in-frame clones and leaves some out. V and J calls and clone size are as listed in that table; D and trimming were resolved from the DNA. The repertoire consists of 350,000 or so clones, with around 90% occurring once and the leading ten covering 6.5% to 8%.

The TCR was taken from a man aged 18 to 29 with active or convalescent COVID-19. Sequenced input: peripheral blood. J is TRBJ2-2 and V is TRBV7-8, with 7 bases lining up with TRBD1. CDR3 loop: CASSLTGVETGELFF. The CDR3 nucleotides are TGTGCCAGCAGCCTAACAGGGGTTGAAACCGGGGAGCTGTTTTTT.